The 13 T cell receptor beta chains presented below share a single source sample, sequenced in a study of T cells in Graves' hyperthyroidism and ophthalmopathy. RNA transcripts were the template for amplifying TCR beta CDR3 regions. During a first-round RT-PCR of the TCR CDR3, the HTBI primer set was used. TCRdb ran MiXCR on the multiplex PCR reads and lists one entry per CDR3 protein. The sample gives under 600,000 distinct CDR3 sequences, more than 15% of which show up once; about 3.5% is in the top ten. The specimen sequenced was blood. The origin of the receptors is a woman aged 40 to 49 with Graves' ophthalmopathy.

In this sample, this clonotype turned up a few times. This chain connects TRBV14 to TRBJ2-5; D is ambiguous. Trimming removed 4 bases at V and 0 bases at J, with 12 bases between. Germline V gene data show CDR1 as SGHDN and CDR2 as FVKESK. The CDR3 is 15 amino acids. This CDR3 is CASSPRRWYQETQYF. The DNA of the CDR3 is TGTGCCAGCAGCCCAAGACGGTGGTACCAAGAGACCCAGTACTTC.

This clonotype occurred many times. This sequence joins TRBV28 and TRBJ2-7; D call uncertain. Germline values: CDR1 MDHEN, CDR2 SYDVKM. V was pared by 3 bases and J by 6 bases, with 9 bases between. This CDR3 is built from 12 residues. DNA for the CDR3: TGTGCCAGCAGTTTCCGCCCCACCGAGCAGTACTTC. The encoded protein is CASSFRPTEQYF.

This clonotype came up a few times. The rearrangement joins TRBV5-4 to TRBJ2-7; D might be TRBD2 (6 bases). The CDR3 extends over 13 amino acids. The germline V and J ends were trimmed by 1 base and 7 bases, with 12 bases remaining between them. Germline CDR1 is SGHNT and CDR2 is YYREEE (reference sequence). The CDR3 protein is CASSLRETGEQYF. The CDR3 bases are TGTGCCAGCAGCTTGCGGGAGACGGGTGAGCAGTACTTC.

This clonotype was observed a few times. The gene calls are TRBV4-1 and TRBJ1-2, with TRBD1 as a possible D gene (5 bases). V was clipped by 4 bases and J by 7 bases, with 13 bases between them. The CDR3 consists of 13 residues. In germline, CDR1 is MGHRA, CDR2 YSYEKL. The CDR3 sequence is CASSPGGVGGYTF. DNA of the CDR3: TGCGCCAGCAGCCCTGGGGGGGTCGGTGGCTACACCTTC.

This clonotype has a count of ten or more. The rearrangement links TRBV7-2 to TRBJ2-5; TRBD1 matches 8 bases. Per the germline V gene, CDR1 is SGHTA and CDR2 is FQGNSA. This CDR3 is built from 13 residues. J lost 5 bases, V lost 5 bases, and 4 bases had no gene match. In DNA form, the CDR3 reads TGTGCCAGCAGCCGCAGGGGGCCTGAGACCCAGTACTTC. Its translation is CASSRRGPETQYF.

This clonotype was observed a handful of times. The rearrangement joins TRBV6-1 to TRBJ1-5, with 9 bases that match TRBD1. V dropped 1 base and J dropped 5; count of bases not matched to a gene: 3. This CDR3 spans 15 amino acids. Germline CDR1 MNHNS, CDR2 SASEGT. The CDR3 sequence: CASSEGTGGHQPQHF. CDR3 coding DNA: TGTGCCAGCAGTGAAGGAACAGGGGGCCATCAGCCCCAGCATTTT.

This clonotype has a count of ten or more. The chain employs TRBV11-3 and TRBJ2-1; TRBD2 matches at 10 bases. This CDR3 region has 15 residues. Germline lookup yields CDR1 SGHNT and CDR2 YENEEA. The trim removed 6 bases at V and 4 bases at J, leaving 6 bases unmatched. The DNA of the CDR3 is TGTGCCAGCAGTCAAGGGACTAGCGCATACAATGAGCAGTTCTTC. It yields the protein CASSQGTSAYNEQFF.

The chain links TRBV29-1 to TRBJ2-7; weak D call: TRBD1 (5 bases). The CDR3 loop spans 13 amino acids. Germline V lookup: CDR1 SQVTM, CDR2 ANQGSEA. Trimming stripped 4 bases from V and 0 bases from J, with 10 bases between. The CDR3 DNA sequence: TGCAGCGTTGTAACAGGCGTCTCCTACGAGCAGTACTTC. Translation gives CSVVTGVSYEQYF.

This clonotype was counted many times. The chain joins TRBV7-9 to TRBJ2-5; the match to TRBD1 covers 8 bases. CDR3 length: 15 residues. Germline loops: CDR1 SEHNR, CDR2 FQNEAQ (reference sequence). The junction had 8 bases not matched to a gene; V was cut back by 5 bases and J by 3 bases. As DNA, the CDR3 is TGTGCCAGCAGCCTCACAGGGGGAGCCAAAGAGACCCAGTACTTC. This sequence encodes CASSLTGGAKETQYF.

This clonotype was picked up many times. The chain carries TRBV20-1 and TRBJ1-5; possibly TRBD1 for D (6 bases). The CDR3 consists of 13 residues. V shed 4 bases and J shed 3 bases, with 10 bases lying between them. CDR1 is DFQATT, CDR2 SNEGSKA, per germline (reference sequence). This chain's CDR3 is CSAMRGANQPQHF. For the CDR3, the DNA is TGCAGTGCTATGAGGGGGGCCAATCAGCCCCAGCATTTT.

There are many counts of this clonotype. The chain employs TRBV28 and TRBJ2-7; D possibly corresponds to TRBD1 (8 bases). V shed 3 bases and J shed 0 bases, with 15 bases lying between them. This CDR3 region has 16 residues. CDR1 MDHEN and CDR2 SYDVKM come from the germline V gene. The CDR3 DNA reads as TGTGCCAGCAGTTTCCTACAGGGGGGGAGCTCCTACGAGCAGTACTTC. Translation: CASSFLQGGSSYEQYF.

The gene calls are TRBV3-1 and TRBJ2-6; possibly TRBD1 or TRBD2 for D (5 bases each). This CDR3 is built from 16 residues. V lost 3 bases and J 1 base, leaving 10 bases between the germline ends. Germline lookup yields CDR1 LGHDT and CDR2 YNNKEL (reference sequence). The CDR3 DNA follows: TGTGCCAGCAGCCAGGGGGAAATGTCTGGGGCCAACGTCCTGACTTTC. It specifies CASSQGEMSGANVLTF.

V usage is TRBV19 and J usage is TRBJ2-3; no definite D call. Trimming stripped 11 bases from V and 2 bases from J, with 14 bases between. This CDR3 has 13 residues. CDR1 and CDR2 from the germline V gene are LNHDA and SQIVND (reference sequence). The CDR3 coding sequence is TGTGCCGTTCGGATACCTTCCACAGATACGCAGTATTTT. Protein: CAVRIPSTDTQYF.